This T cell receptor (beta chain) emerged from a study of technical replicates of blood from a few donors. Per germline, CDR1 SGHRS and CDR2 YFSETQ. V lost 7 bases and J lost 2; bases outside the gene matches: 8. There are 14 residues in the CDR3. Measured with immunoSEQ multiplex PCR; TCRdb has only the in-frame clones, and not every one. In the table there are 98,000 or so clones, approximately 95% of which are singletons. Sequencing was carried out using T cells isolated from PBMCs. The TCR was taken from a human donor in good health. The V and J genes are TRBV5-1 and TRBJ2-5; 7 nucleotides agree with TRBD1. The CDR3 DNA reads TGCGCCAGCCGGAGACAGGGCCAACAAGAGACCCAGTACTTC. It is translated as CASRRQGQQETQYF.